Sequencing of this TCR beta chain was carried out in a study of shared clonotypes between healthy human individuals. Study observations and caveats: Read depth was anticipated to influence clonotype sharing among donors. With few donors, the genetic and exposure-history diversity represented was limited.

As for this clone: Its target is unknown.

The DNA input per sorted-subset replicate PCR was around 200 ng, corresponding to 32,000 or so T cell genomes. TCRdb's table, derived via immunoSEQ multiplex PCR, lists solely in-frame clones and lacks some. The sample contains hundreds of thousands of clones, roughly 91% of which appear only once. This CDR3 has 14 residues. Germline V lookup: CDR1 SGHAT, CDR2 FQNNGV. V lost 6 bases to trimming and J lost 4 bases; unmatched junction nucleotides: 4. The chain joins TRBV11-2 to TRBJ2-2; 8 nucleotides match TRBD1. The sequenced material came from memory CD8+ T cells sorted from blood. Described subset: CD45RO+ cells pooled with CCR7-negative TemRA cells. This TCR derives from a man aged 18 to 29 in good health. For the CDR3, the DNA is TGTGCCAGCAGTGGACAGGGCTCCACCGGGGAGCTGTTTTTT. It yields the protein CASSGQGSTGELFF. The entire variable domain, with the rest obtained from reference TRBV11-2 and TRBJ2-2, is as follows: EAGVAQSPRYKIIEKRQSVAFWCNPISGHATLYWYQQILGQGPKLLIQFQNNGVVDDSQLPKDRFSAERLKGVDSTLKIQPAKLEDSAVYLCASSGQGSTGELFFGEGSRLTVL.